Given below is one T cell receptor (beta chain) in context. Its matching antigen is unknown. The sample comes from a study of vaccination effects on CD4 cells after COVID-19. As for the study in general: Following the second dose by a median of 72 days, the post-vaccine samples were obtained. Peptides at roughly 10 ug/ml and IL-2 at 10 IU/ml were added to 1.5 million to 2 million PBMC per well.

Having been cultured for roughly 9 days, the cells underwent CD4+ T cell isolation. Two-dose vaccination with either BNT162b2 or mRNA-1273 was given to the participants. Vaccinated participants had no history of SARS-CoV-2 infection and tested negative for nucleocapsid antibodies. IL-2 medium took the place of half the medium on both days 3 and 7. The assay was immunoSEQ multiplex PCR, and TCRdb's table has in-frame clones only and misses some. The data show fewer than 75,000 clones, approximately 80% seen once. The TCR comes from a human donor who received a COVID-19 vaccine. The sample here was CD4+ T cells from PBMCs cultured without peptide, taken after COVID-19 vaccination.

The CDR3 spells CASSQSGLLQETQYF. The CDR3 DNA is TGTGCCAGCAGCCAAAGCGGACTCCTTCAAGAGACCCAGTACTTC. The rearrangement uses TRBV14 and TRBJ2-5; maybe TRBD2 (5 bases). Trimming cost V 2 bases and J 2 bases, with 12 bases left between them. Germline V gives CDR1 SGHDN, CDR2 FVKESK. The CDR3 sequence is 15 residues long.